What follows describes a single T cell receptor beta chain. This sample was included in a study of OX40 agonist ivuxolimab in advanced cancers. The table came from immunoSEQ multiplex PCR; TCRdb's copy has only in-frame clones and leaves some out. The table shows 65,000 to 70,000 clones, with roughly 84% occurring only once. V was pared by 8 bases and J by 0 bases, with 18 bases of the junction left unmatched. CDR1 and CDR2 from the germline V gene are LNHDA and SQIVND (reference sequence). This CDR3 has 18 residues. The starting material was CD4+ or CD8+ T cells sorted from blood, obtained in a trial of the OX40 agonist ivuxolimab. The receptor was isolated from an adult with an advanced solid tumor such as melanoma, head and neck, liver or kidney cancer. This chain links TRBV19 with TRBJ1-1; 7 bases are shared with TRBD1. CDR3: CASAGTANTNWVNTEAFF. As DNA, the CDR3 is TGTGCCAGTGCCGGGACAGCCAACACCAATTGGGTGAACACTGAAGCTTTCTTT. Together with reference TRBV19 and TRBJ1-1, the CDR3 gives the full variable domain: DGGITQSPKYLFRKEGQNVTLSCEQNLNHDAMYWYRQDPGQGLRLIYYSQIVNDFQKGDIAEGYSVSREKKESFPLTVTSAQKNPTAFYLCASAGTANTNWVNTEAFFGQGTRLTVV.